This entry lists 17 T cell receptor beta chains sequenced from one sample in a study of identical twins (TCRdb year 2016). Library generation was performed with 5' RACE. TCRdb records Illumina HiSeq 2000 as the sequencer. TCRdb reworked the public reads: Q25 trimming with fastp, MiXCR clone assembly, productive beta chains retained. Rows are unified per CDR3 protein, each entry keeping the most common DNA and genes. Here the sample has about 890,000 distinct CDR3 sequences; approximately 13% occur a single time. 1.5% to 2% of the sample lies in the top ten. The data also belong to a second study, concerning yellow fever vaccine responses in identical twins.

The sequencing sample was made of PBMCs. All receptors derive from a woman younger than 35 in good health.

The chain uses TRBV4-2 and TRBJ1-1, with D unresolved. CDR3 size: 13 residues. Between the trimmed V and J ends, which lost 0 bases and 6 bases, there was a span of 8 bases. CDR1 and CDR2 from the germline V gene are LGHNA and YNFKEQ. The CDR3 DNA follows: TGTGCCAGCAGCCAAGATGGGTCGGCTGAAGCTTTCTTT. Its translation: CASSQDGSAEAFF.

In DNA form, the CDR3 reads TGTGCCAGCTCACCACCGAGTTTAGCGGGGGGACAACAAAACAATGAGCAGTTCTTC. The encoded protein is CASSPPSLAGGQQNNEQFF. V is TRBV18 and J is TRBJ2-1; 10 positions match TRBD2. J was trimmed by 5 bases and V by 0 bases; bases with no gene match: 13. CDR1 is KGHSH and CDR2 is LQKENI in the germline V gene. The CDR3 runs 19 residues.

The table lists this clonotype with a few counts. This rearrangement joins TRBV9 to TRBJ2-7; 10 nucleotides align to TRBD1. The CDR3 is made up of 17 amino acids. Germline V CDR1 and CDR2: SGDLS, YYNGEE. The trim removed 4 bases at V and 5 bases at J, leaving 15 bases unmatched. CDR3 loop: CASSPGDRGNPLDEQYF. Here the CDR3 DNA reads TGTGCCAGCAGCCCCGGGGACAGGGGAAATCCCTTGGACGAGCAGTACTTC.

This clonotype was detected a few times. The rearrangement links TRBV7-9 to TRBJ2-1; D tentatively reads TRBD1 or TRBD2 (5 bases each). The CDR3 is 15 residues long. Germline-derived CDR1 and CDR2 are SEHNR and FQNEAQ (reference sequence). Trimming pared 0 bases from V and 9 bases from J, leaving 15 bases between. CDR3 loop: CASSLAWGTRGEQFF. CDR3 bases: TGTGCCAGCAGCTTAGCCTGGGGCACCCGGGGTGAGCAGTTCTTC.

The chain joins TRBV2 to TRBJ2-7; perhaps TRBD1 as D (6 bases). This CDR3 has 14 residues. V lost 8 bases and J lost 2, with 16 bases in between. CDR1 and CDR2 (germline): SNHLY, FYNNEI. The CDR3 DNA reads as TGTGCCAGCTATACAGGGAGTGGGACCTACGAGCAGTACTTC. As protein: CASYTGSGTYEQYF.

This clonotype was seen only a few times. The gene calls are TRBV3-1 and TRBJ1-2; no definite D call. Germline V CDR1 and CDR2: LGHDT, YNNKEL (reference sequence). The CDR3 is made up of 13 amino acids. Trimming took 0 bases from V and 7 from J, leaving 9 bases between them. CDR3 bases: TGTGCCAGCAGCCAAGATTCCGACGGTGGCTACACCTTC. It translates to CASSQDSDGGYTF.

This clonotype was recorded many times. The chain recombines TRBV6-1 with TRBJ1-1, with D possibly TRBD1 on 6 matching bases. CDR1 is MNHNS, CDR2 SASEGT, per germline. Trimming shortened V by 6 bases and J by 5 bases, and 16 bases separated the two germline ends. The CDR3 is 14 amino acids. The CDR3 loop is CASRRTGIGTEAFF. DNA for the CDR3: TGTGCCAGCAGACGAACAGGGATTGGGACTGAAGCTTTCTTT.

The chain recombines TRBV6-5 with TRBJ2-2, with D unresolved. Germline-derived CDR1 and CDR2 are MNHEY and SVGAGI. The CDR3 contains 18 residues. V was trimmed by 0 bases and J by 6 bases, leaving 20 bases between them. The DNA for the CDR3 is TGTGCCAGCAGTTACTCCCCCGTCGAGAGAAAAGGGTCCGGGGAGCTGTTTTTT. Protein product: CASSYSPVERKGSGELFF.

CDR3 region: CASSRTGTSGRGSEQFF. The CDR3, as DNA: TGCGCCAGCAGCAGGACCGGGACTAGCGGGAGGGGGAGTGAGCAGTTCTTC. The V call is TRBV5-1, the J call TRBJ2-1, with TRBD2 matching 16 bases. V gave up 4 bases and J gave up 9 bases; unmatched junction bases: 10. The CDR3 runs to 17 residues. Germline values: CDR1 SGHRS, CDR2 YFSETQ.

The genes are TRBV5-1 and TRBJ1-2, with 8 nucleotides matching TRBD1. Per the germline V gene, CDR1 is SGHRS and CDR2 is YFSETQ. The V segment lost 3 bases and the J segment 5 bases; nucleotides outside the gene matches: 9. There are 15 residues in the CDR3. For the CDR3, the DNA is TGCGCCAGCAGCTACACAGGGGGAGAGCCTTATGGCTACACCTTC. Protein product: CASSYTGGEPYGYTF.

The chain links TRBV11-2 to TRBJ1-2; no firm D call. Between the trimmed V and J ends, which lost 0 bases and 2 bases, there was a span of 7 bases. The germline CDR1 and CDR2 sequences are SGHAT and FQNNGV. CDR3 length: 14 amino acids. The CDR3 sequence is CASSLDAGNYGYTF. CDR3 nucleotide sequence: TGTGCCAGCAGCTTAGACGCAGGCAACTATGGCTACACCTTC.

Only a few counts were recorded for this clonotype. CDR3 sequence: CASSLKQTNEKLFF. CDR3 nucleotide sequence: TGTGCCAGCAGCTTAAAGCAAACTAATGAAAAACTGTTTTTT. V usage is TRBV5-6 and J usage is TRBJ1-4; D is uncertain. Deletions cut 2 bases from V and 1 base from J, with 6 bases between. The CDR3 extends over 14 amino acids. Germline CDR1 is SGHDT and CDR2 is YYEEEE.

This clonotype appeared a few times. The V gene is TRBV10-3, the J gene TRBJ1-1, with D tentatively TRBD1 (5 bases). Germline V gene data show CDR1 as ENHRY and CDR2 as SYGVKD. The CDR3 length is 14 residues. Trimming cost V 4 bases and J 1 base, with 10 bases left between them. CDR3 amino acids: CAISARGGNTEAFF. CDR3 bases: TGTGCCATCAGTGCTAGGGGAGGGAACACTGAAGCTTTCTTT.

This clonotype occurred many times. The rearrangement uses TRBV11-2 and TRBJ2-7; tentatively, D is TRBD1 (6 bases). CDR3 size: 15 residues. Germline assignment: CDR1 SGHAT and CDR2 FQNNGV. The V end was cut by 6 bases, the J end by 4 bases, with 19 bases between. The CDR3, as DNA: TGTGCCAGCAGACCGGACAGCTCCTTTCCATACGAGCAGTACGTC. Its protein product is CASRPDSSFPYEQYV.

This clonotype has only a few counts. This rearrangement joins TRBV20-1 to TRBJ2-1, with 12 bases fitting TRBD2. Germline V lookup: CDR1 DFQATT, CDR2 SNEGSKA (reference sequence). The ends lost 6 bases at V and 9 bases at J; junction bases unmatched: 18. This CDR3 spans 17 amino acids. In nucleotides, the CDR3 is TGCAGTGCCCAAACGGCGACTAGCGGGGGCCAGGGTGGTGAGCAGTTCTTC. The encoded protein is CSAQTATSGGQGGEQFF.

The chain joins TRBV4-1 to TRBJ2-4; D perhaps matches TRBD1 (6 bases). V was shortened by 3 bases and J by 4 bases, with 16 bases between the two germline ends. The germline CDR1 and CDR2 sequences are MGHRA and YSYEKL. The CDR3 totals 16 residues. CDR3 in DNA: TGCGCCAGCAGCCACTACGACAGGACGTTAAAAAACATTCAGTACTTC. This sequence encodes CASSHYDRTLKNIQYF.

In nucleotides, the CDR3 is TGTGCCACCAGTGATTTGGTTCCCGGGGGGCCAGATACGCAGTATTTT. Encoded protein: CATSDLVPGGPDTQYF. The rearrangement joins TRBV24-1 to TRBJ2-3; tentatively, D is TRBD2 (7 bases). The CDR3 runs 16 residues. Germline CDR1 KGHDR, CDR2 SFDVKD. Trimming cost V 0 bases and J 4 bases, with 13 bases left between them.